These 23 T cell receptor beta chains were all obtained from the same sample, sequenced in a study of T cell changes during pregnancy in multiple sclerosis. The data were produced by immunoSEQ multiplex PCR, yet TCRdb's version contains in-frame clones alone and is incomplete. The table has about 60,000 clones, over 90% seen once. Sequenced here: peripheral blood, sampled in the first trimester of pregnancy. The receptor set was obtained from a female donor with multiple sclerosis, enrolled in a pregnancy study.

This clone was picked up one time. Other DNA sequences of this sample code for an identical CDR3. The V call is TRBV7-2, the J call TRBJ2-2; D unclear. This CDR3 has 12 residues. Germline-derived CDR1 and CDR2 are SGHTA and FQGNSA. V lost 5 bases and J 7 bases, leaving 8 bases between the germline ends. CDR3 sequence (DNA): TGTGCCAGCAGCCCCCCCGTCGGGGAGCTGTTTTTT. Translation: CASSPPVGELFF.

The chain is built from TRBV5-6 and TRBJ2-3; the D gene is possibly TRBD1 (5 bases). The CDR3 has 15 residues. The germline gives CDR1 SGHDT, CDR2 YYEEEE. The ends were cut back, 1 base at V and 2 bases at J, with 11 bases in the middle. As DNA, the CDR3 is TGTGCCAGCAGCTTGTACCAGGGTGTCACAGATACGCAGTATTTT. Its translation is CASSLYQGVTDTQYF.

CDR3 DNA: TGTGCCAGCAGAAGCCGGGACAGGGGATCCTACGAGCAGTACTTC. The encoded protein is CASRSRDRGSYEQYF. This chain links TRBV6-6 with TRBJ2-7; TRBD1 matches 10 bases. V trimming: 6 bases; J trimming: 1 base; junction bases outside the gene matches: 6. CDR1 is MNHNY and CDR2 is SVGAGI in the germline V gene (reference sequence). CDR3 length equals 15 residues.

The chain recombines TRBV9 with TRBJ1-2; 9 bases line up with TRBD1. This CDR3 region has 14 residues. J was trimmed by 4 bases and V by 4 bases; bases with no gene match: 5. CDR1 SGDLS and CDR2 YYNGEE come from the germline V gene. CDR3 protein: CASSPQGAIYGYTF. The DNA for the CDR3 is TGTGCCAGCAGCCCACAGGGGGCGATCTATGGCTACACCTTC.

The rearrangement joins TRBV9 to TRBJ2-7; D may be TRBD1 (5 bases). The CDR3 length is 12 residues. V was clipped by 0 bases and J by 6 bases, with 7 bases between them. In germline, CDR1 is SGDLS, CDR2 YYNGEE. CDR3 nucleotide sequence: TGTGCCAGCAGCGTAGACGACAGCGAGCAGTACTTC. Translating it yields CASSVDDSEQYF.

The J gene is TRBJ1-2, the V gene TRBV5-8; weak D call: TRBD1 (5 bases). V lost 2 bases and J lost 4, with 12 bases in between. CDR1 is SGHTS and CDR2 is YDEGEE in the germline V gene. The CDR3 runs 14 residues. The CDR3 region is CASSLQDRRYGYTF. The CDR3 DNA sequence: TGTGCCAGCAGCTTACAGGATCGCCGCTATGGCTACACCTTC.

The chain links TRBV30 to TRBJ1-4; a weak D match, TRBD1 (5 bases). The germline V and J ends were trimmed by 0 bases and 8 bases, with 19 bases remaining between them. The length of the CDR3 is 16 residues. Germline V gene data show CDR1 as GTSNPN and CDR2 as SVGIG (reference sequence). CDR3 DNA: TGTGCCTGGAGTGTACTTGGGGACCGTGGAGGGGAAAAACTGTTTTTT. Translation gives CAWSVLGDRGGEKLFF.

V and J are TRBV9 and TRBJ2-5, with TRBD2 identical over 7 bases. Germline CDR1 reads SGDLS; CDR2 reads YYNGEE. CDR3 length: 17 residues. J was trimmed by 3 bases and V by 0 bases; bases with no gene match: 11. The CDR3: CASSVAVVSTSEETQYF. CDR3 coding DNA: TGTGCCAGCAGCGTAGCGGTAGTAAGTACTAGCGAAGAGACCCAGTACTTC.

With regard to this clone: At one end, the junction sequence differs from germline, possibly due to a read error. The sample carries other DNA sequences with the same CDR3. The CDR3 region is CASSLGLAGTRSSYNEQFF. The CDR3, as DNA: TGTGCTAGCAGCTTAGGGCTAGCGGGCACCAGGAGCTCCTACAATGAGCAGTTCTTC. The chain joins TRBV7-7 to TRBJ2-1, with 8 bases that match TRBD2. This CDR3 comprises 19 residues. Germline CDR1 and CDR2: SSHAT and FNYEAQ (reference sequence).

This clone was counted a single time. This chain joins TRBV4-1 and TRBJ2-1, with 13 bases matching TRBD2. Germline-derived CDR1 and CDR2 are MGHRA and YSYEKL. V was clipped by 3 bases and J by 7 bases; unmatched bases: 3. The CDR3 loop spans 15 amino acids. CDR3 sequence reads: CASSQLLAGGNEQFF. The DNA of the CDR3 is TGCGCCAGCAGCCAGTTACTAGCGGGGGGGAATGAGCAGTTCTTC.

V usage is TRBV15 and J usage is TRBJ1-5; D possibly corresponds to TRBD1 (6 bases). Trimming took 6 bases from V and 6 from J, leaving 18 bases between them. Germline-derived CDR1 and CDR2 are LNHNV and YYDKDF (reference sequence). The CDR3 is 15 amino acids. The chain's CDR3 is CATSLAGAPGQPQHF. The CDR3 DNA sequence: TGTGCCACCAGTCTCGCGGGGGCCCCCGGTCAGCCCCAGCATTTT. Looking up the rest from reference TRBV15 and TRBJ1-5 gives the full variable domain: DAMVIQNPRYQVTQFGKPVTLSCSQTLNHNVMYWYQQKSSQAPKLLFHYYDKDFNNEADTPDNFQSRRPNTSFCFLDIRSPGLGDTAMYLCATSLAGAPGQPQHFGDGTRLSIL.

J is TRBJ1-2 and V is TRBV2; 8 bases match TRBD1. This CDR3 comprises 11 residues. The V segment lost 8 bases and the J segment 8 bases; nucleotides outside the gene matches: 4. From germline, CDR1 is SNHLY and CDR2 FYNNEI. DNA of the CDR3: TGTGCCAGCGGACAGGGCCCGGGCTACACCTTC. It yields the protein CASGQGPGYTF.

The CDR3 nucleotides are TGCAGCGGCACAAGCGGACAGAGGGCTGAAGCTTTCTTT. Encoded protein: CSGTSGQRAEAFF. The J gene is TRBJ1-1, the V gene TRBV29-1; D is possibly TRBD1 (6 bases). CDR3 length: 13 residues. V shed 7 bases and J shed 6 bases, with 18 bases lying between them. The germline gives CDR1 SQVTM, CDR2 ANQGSEA.

The chain links TRBV5-4 to TRBJ1-1, with 8 positions matching TRBD1. After removal of 2 bases from V and 4 bases from J, the junction contained 1 base not matched to a gene. The CDR3 totals 13 residues. CDR1 SGHNT and CDR2 YYREEE come from the germline V gene (reference sequence). CDR3 sequence (DNA): TGTGCCAGCAGCTTACAGGGGGGCACTGAAGCTTTCTTT. It codes for CASSLQGGTEAFF. Full variable domain (rest looked up from reference TRBV5-4 and TRBJ1-1): ETGVTQSPTHLIKTRGQQVTLRCSSQSGHNTVSWYQQALGQGPQFIFQYYREEENGRGNFPPRFSGLQFPNYSSELNVNALELDDSALYLCASSLQGGTEAFFGQGTRLTVV.

This chain links TRBV13 with TRBJ1-2; D not certain. Germline V gene data show CDR1 as PRHDT and CDR2 as FYEKMQ (reference sequence). There are 13 residues in the CDR3. The V end lost 0 bases, the J end lost 7 bases, and 9 bases lay between the germline ends. The CDR3 spells CASSLGGVGGYTF. CDR3 bases: TGTGCCAGCAGCTTAGGCGGGGTGGGTGGCTACACCTTC. Based on the CDR3 plus reference TRBV13 and TRBJ1-2, the full variable domain is AAGVIQSPRHLIKEKRETATLKCYPIPRHDTVYWYQQGPGQDPQFLISFYEKMQSDKGSIPDRFSAQQFSDYHSELNMSSLELGDSALYFCASSLGGVGGYTFGSGTRLTVV.

The chain links TRBV18 to TRBJ1-2, with D hard to call. V was cut by 4 bases and J by 4 bases, with 10 bases left in between. The germline CDR1 and CDR2 sequences are KGHSH and LQKENI. The length of the CDR3 is 13 residues. In DNA, the CDR3 is TGTGCCAGCTCACTGGGGAGTTCCTATGGCTACACCTTC. Protein product: CASSLGSSYGYTF.

The chain combines TRBV19 with TRBJ2-6, with TRBD1 identical over 8 bases. CDR1 and CDR2 from the germline V gene are LNHDA and SQIVND (reference sequence). This CDR3 spans 19 amino acids. Trimming cost V 5 bases and J 1 base; bases outside gene matches: 13. CDR3 nucleotides: TGTGCCAGTAGTCCAGGCGGAGGACAGGGCAGATCTGGGGCCAACGTCCTGACTTTC. Translated, it gives CASSPGGGQGRSGANVLTF.

This chain uses TRBV13 with TRBJ2-3; a possible D gene is TRBD2 (6 bases). The CDR3 totals 12 residues. CDR1 and CDR2 (germline): PRHDT, FYEKMQ (reference sequence). The V and J ends lost 11 bases and 3 bases respectively, with 12 bases between them. The CDR3 sequence is CAARGLTDTQYF. The CDR3 coding sequence is TGTGCCGCTAGGGGACTGACAGATACGCAGTATTTT. The entire variable domain, with the rest obtained from reference TRBV13 and TRBJ2-3, is as follows: AAGVIQSPRHLIKEKRETATLKCYPIPRHDTVYWYQQGPGQDPQFLISFYEKMQSDKGSIPDRFSAQQFSDYHSELNMSSLELGDSALYFCAARGLTDTQYFGPGTRLTVL.

The chain couples TRBV9 to TRBJ2-7; no reliable D call. This CDR3 is 13 amino acids long. Trimming pared 0 bases from V and 3 bases from J, leaving 7 bases between. CDR1 SGDLS and CDR2 YYNGEE come from the germline V gene. In DNA, the CDR3 is TGTGCCAGCAGCGTAGAACCGGGCTACGAGCAGTACTTC. Its translation is CASSVEPGYEQYF.

The rearrangement uses TRBV7-9 and TRBJ2-1; the D gene is possibly TRBD1 (6 bases). Germline loops: CDR1 SEHNR, CDR2 FQNEAQ (reference sequence). Trimming left V 5 bases short and J 3 bases short, with 14 bases between. The CDR3 runs 15 residues. The CDR3 protein is CASSLRQANYNEQFF. The DNA for the CDR3 is TGTGCCAGCAGCCTCCGACAGGCTAACTACAATGAGCAGTTCTTC.

The CDR3 coding sequence is TGTGCCAGCAGCTTAGGACAGGGGGCTGTCTACGAGCAGTACTTC. Amino acids: CASSLGQGAVYEQYF. V gene TRBV7-2 combines with J gene TRBJ2-7; 10 nucleotides match TRBD1. The CDR3 sequence is 15 residues long. Germline values: CDR1 SGHTA, CDR2 FQGNSA. The ends lost 1 base at V and 3 bases at J; junction bases unmatched: 3.

CDR3 protein: CASSEDRTYNEQFF. In nucleotides, the CDR3 is TGTGCCAGCAGTGAGGACAGGACCTACAATGAGCAGTTCTTC. The chain uses TRBV25-1 and TRBJ2-1, with 7 bases fitting TRBD1. With 3 bases clipped from V and 2 bases from J, the junction kept 1 base outside the gene matches. This CDR3 contains 14 residues. Germline V gene lookup returns CDR1 MGHDK and CDR2 SYGVNS.

The chain carries TRBV25-1 and TRBJ2-2; 8 nucleotides line up with TRBD2. The CDR3 totals 18 residues. Germline lookup yields CDR1 MGHDK and CDR2 SYGVNS. The ends lost 5 bases at V and 5 bases at J; junction bases unmatched: 16. The CDR3 spells CASSTPGGGWRGTGELFF. DNA for the CDR3: TGTGCCAGCAGTACCCCGGGCGGGGGGTGGCGAGGGACCGGGGAGCTGTTTTTT.